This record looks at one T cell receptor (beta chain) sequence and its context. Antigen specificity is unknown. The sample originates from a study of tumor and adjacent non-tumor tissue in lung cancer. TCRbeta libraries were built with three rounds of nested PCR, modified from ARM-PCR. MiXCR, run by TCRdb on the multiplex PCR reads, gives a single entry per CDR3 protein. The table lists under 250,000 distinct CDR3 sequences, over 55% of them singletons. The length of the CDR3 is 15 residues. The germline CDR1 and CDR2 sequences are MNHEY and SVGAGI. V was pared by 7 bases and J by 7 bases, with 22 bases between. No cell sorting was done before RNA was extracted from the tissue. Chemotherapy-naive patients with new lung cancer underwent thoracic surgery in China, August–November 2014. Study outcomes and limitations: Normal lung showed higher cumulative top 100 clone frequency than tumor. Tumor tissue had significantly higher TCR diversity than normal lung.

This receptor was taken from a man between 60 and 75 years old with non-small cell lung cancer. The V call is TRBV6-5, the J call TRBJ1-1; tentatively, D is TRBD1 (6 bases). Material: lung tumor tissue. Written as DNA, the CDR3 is TGTGCCAGCATTATCCGGGGGGGCTCATACATTGAAGCTTTCTTT. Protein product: CASIIRGGSYIEAFF.